The clone carrying this T cell receptor (beta chain) was counted only a few times. What it binds is unknown. The individuals who served as donors were healthy Caucasians living in Russia, aged roughly 6 to 100. The record originates from a study of blood T cells in healthy people across ages. General observations from the study: Observed TCR beta diversity per million T cells went down as age went up. This fall followed a roughly linear course with age.

This CDR3 is built from 17 residues. CDR1 is ENHRY and CDR2 is SYGVKD in the germline V gene. Combining a sample-barcoded 5' primer with a J-beta primer mix, a second PCR ran for roughly 7 to 11 cycles. MiXCR, run by TCRdb on the 5' RACE reads, gives a single entry per CDR3 protein. The sample records more than 800,000 distinct CDR3 sequences, under 45% being singletons. The material sequenced was blood. The chain employs TRBV10-3 and TRBJ2-4; TRBD2 aligns across 15 bases. The DNA end favors TRBJ2-7, so the J call may be wrong. This clonotype was sampled from an older woman in good health. CDR3 residues: CAIRGLAGGGFGYEQYF. The CDR3 DNA follows: TGTGCCATCAGGGGACTAGCGGGAGGAGGATTCGGGTACGAGCAGTACTTC.